The entry that follows covers one TCR beta chain sequence. Antigen specificity is unknown. The sample originates from a study of CXCR3-negative and CXCR3-positive naive CD8 T cells. Identification of naive CD8+ T cells rested on CD45RO-CCR7+CD27+CD95- status. This CDR3 has 14 amino acids. CDR1 and CDR2 (germline): MNHNY, SVGAGI (reference sequence). General observations from the study: Memory CD8+ T cell repertoires were far less diverse than both naive subsets. Fresh PBMCs went into most assays, and CXCR3 expression partly declined after cryopreservation. TRBV-TRBJ usage was similar across naive CXCR3 subsets but distinct in memory cells. TRB CDR3s of CXCR3-positive naive cells were more hydrophobic than those of CXCR3-negative naive cells.

UMI-tagged TRB cDNA libraries were built via 5' RACE. TCRdb re-called the 5' RACE reads and catalogs CDR3 proteins one per entry, DNA excluded. The sample totals roughly 93,000 distinct CDR3 sequences. The source is a human donor in good health. Some clones in this sample may be carry-over from other donors' samples. Specimen: naive CXCR3+ CD8+ T cells from blood. Subset specified: CD45RO-CCR7+CD27+CD95- naive CD8+ T cells expressing CXCR3 (TNR3+). The chain carries TRBV6-6 and TRBJ1-1; with no DNA, the TCRdb D assignment of TRBD1 cannot be verified. The CDR3 protein is CASSDRGGNTEAFF.